The 19 T cell receptor beta chains listed next were all sequenced from one sample in a study of blood T cell repertoires in COVID-19. Repertoires were generated with immunoSEQ multiplex PCR, while TCRdb's copy carries only in-frame clones and drops some. The repertoire holds more than 150,000 clones, with 90% as singletons. What was sequenced was peripheral blood. These TCRs come from a man aged 45-65 years with acute or convalescent COVID-19.

V gene TRBV6-2 or TRBV6-3 combines with J gene TRBJ2-3; a weak D match, TRBD2 (6 bases). The CDR3 extends over 15 amino acids. Germline V gene sequence: CDR1 MNHEY, CDR2 SVGEGT. Trimming stripped 3 bases from V and 3 bases from J, with 13 bases between. The CDR3 here is CASSYGGRRTDTQYF. In DNA form, the CDR3 reads TGTGCCAGCAGTTATGGGGGGAGACGGACAGATACGCAGTATTTT.

The V and J genes are TRBV5-1 and TRBJ2-2; D is perhaps TRBD2 (5 bases). V was trimmed by 2 bases and J by 3 bases, leaving 8 bases between them. The CDR3 spans 14 residues. Germline V gene lookup returns CDR1 SGHRS and CDR2 YFSETQ. For the CDR3, the DNA is TGCGCCAGCAGCTTCGGGGAGTACACCGGGGAGCTGTTTTTT. Protein sequence: CASSFGEYTGELFF. The full variable domain, with the rest looked up from reference TRBV5-1 and TRBJ2-2, is KAGVTQTPRYLIKTRGQQVTLSCSPISGHRSVSWYQQTPGQGLQFLFEYFSETQRNKGNFPGRFSGRQFSNSRSEMNVSTLELGDSALYLCASSFGEYTGELFFGEGSRLTVL.

The chain joins TRBV28 to TRBJ2-5; 11 bases match TRBD2. Germline CDR1 and CDR2: MDHEN and SYDVKM. This CDR3 has 17 amino acids. The V gene end was trimmed by 6 bases and the J gene end by 5 bases; junction bases not matched to a gene: 14. The DNA for the CDR3 is TGTGCCAGCAGCCCTGGGGTAGCGGGAGGGTCTCTGGAGACCCAGTACTTC. Its translation is CASSPGVAGGSLETQYF.

The chain joins TRBV18 to TRBJ2-1, with D possibly TRBD1 on 6 matching bases. Germline-derived CDR1 and CDR2 are KGHSH and LQKENI. Trimming removed 4 bases from V and 6 bases from J, with 10 bases in between. The CDR3 contains 13 residues. As DNA, the CDR3 is TGTGCCAGCTCACGATCACAGGGCAATGAGCAGTTCTTC. Its protein is CASSRSQGNEQFF.

The V call is TRBV16, the J call TRBJ1-1; D possibly corresponds to TRBD1 (5 bases). Trimming left V 4 bases short and J 0 bases short, with 12 bases between. Germline assignment: CDR1 KGHSY and CDR2 FQNENV. CDR3 length: 15 residues. The CDR3 DNA sequence: TGTGCCAGCAGCCCGACGACAGTATTGAACACTGAAGCTTTCTTT. Protein sequence: CASSPTTVLNTEAFF.

The V call is TRBV7-2, the J call TRBJ1-1; no reliable D call. CDR3 length: 13 residues. Germline V gene lookup returns CDR1 SGHTA and CDR2 FQGNSA. V was trimmed by 4 bases and J by 4 bases, leaving 10 bases between them. The CDR3 protein is CASSSEGFTEAFF. CDR3 DNA: TGTGCCAGCAGCTCAGAGGGTTTCACTGAAGCTTTCTTT. The full variable domain, in which reference TRBV7-2 and TRBJ1-1 provide the parts outside the CDR3, is GAGVSQSPSNKVTEKGKDVELRCDPISGHTALYWYRQSLGQGLEFLIYFQGNSAPDKSGLPSDRFSAERTGGSVSTLTIQRTQQEDSAVYLCASSSEGFTEAFFGQGTRLTVV.

This rearrangement joins TRBV11-1 to TRBJ1-1; possible D gene TRBD1, 6 bases. Trimming cost V 5 bases and J 1 base, with 14 bases left between them. CDR3 length equals 15 residues. The germline CDR1 and CDR2 sequences are SGHAT and FQDESV (reference sequence). The CDR3 sequence is CASSVLQGRNTEAFF. CDR3 in DNA: TGTGCCAGCAGCGTCCTACAGGGAAGGAACACTGAAGCTTTCTTT.

V and J are TRBV6-1 and TRBJ1-3; 9 positions match TRBD1. The CDR3 spans 18 residues. CDR1 is MNHNS and CDR2 is SASEGT in the germline V gene. Trimming at V came to 2 bases and at J to 3 bases, leaving 11 bases not matched to a gene. DNA for the CDR3: TGTGCCAGCAGTGAAAGGGGACAGGGTCCAGGTGATGGAAACACCATATATTTT. Amino acid sequence: CASSERGQGPGDGNTIYF.

The V gene is TRBV29-1, the J gene TRBJ1-2; 9 nucleotides match TRBD1. The CDR3 contains 12 residues. From germline, CDR1 is SQVTM and CDR2 ANQGSEA. V gave up 6 bases and J gave up 1 base; unmatched junction bases: 0. The CDR3, as DNA: TGCAGCGTGGGACAGGGTAACTATGGCTACACCTTC. This codes for CSVGQGNYGYTF.

The chain uses TRBV9 and TRBJ2-1; 12 nucleotides match TRBD2. This CDR3 contains 15 residues. Trimming took 3 bases from V and 9 from J; bases not matched to a gene: 7. CDR1 is SGDLS and CDR2 is YYNGEE in the germline V gene. The CDR3 loop is CASSATSGGRREQFF. CDR3 in DNA: TGTGCCAGCAGCGCCACTAGCGGGGGGAGACGTGAGCAGTTCTTC.

This rearrangement joins TRBV7-2 to TRBJ1-6; 9 nucleotides match TRBD1. Looked up from germline, CDR1 is SGHTA and CDR2 is FQGNSA. J was trimmed by 4 bases and V by 0 bases; bases with no gene match: 4. This CDR3 comprises 17 residues. The CDR3 loop reads CASSLAWTGAYNSPLHF. CDR3 coding DNA: TGTGCCAGCAGCTTAGCGTGGACAGGGGCGTATAATTCACCCCTCCACTTT.

This clone showed up just once. V gene TRBV10-2 combines with J gene TRBJ2-5; 8 bases agree with TRBD1. Per the germline V gene, CDR1 is WSHSY and CDR2 is SAAADI. CDR3 length: 17 amino acids. After removal of 4 bases from V and 1 base from J, the junction contained 11 bases not matched to a gene. DNA of the CDR3: TGCGCCAGCAGTGGGACAGGGTTATTCTCGGTCCAAGAGACCCAGTACTTC. This codes for CASSGTGLFSVQETQYF.

This chain joins TRBV3-1 (or the pseudogene TRBV3-2) and TRBJ2-6, with D unclear. Trimming pared 0 bases from V and 1 base from J, leaving 4 bases between. The CDR3 extends over 15 amino acids. Germline CDR1 reads LGHDT; CDR2 reads YNNKEL (reference sequence). DNA for the CDR3: TGTGCCAGCAGCCAAGATATGTCTGGGGCCAACGTCCTGACTTTC. Its protein is CASSQDMSGANVLTF.

The V and J genes are TRBV11-2 and TRBJ2-1; a weak D match, TRBD1 (6 bases). Germline V gene data show CDR1 as SGHAT and CDR2 as FQNNGV. The V gene lost 3 bases and the J gene lost 1 base, with 13 bases spanning the gap. The CDR3 is 16 amino acids. The CDR3 nucleotides read TGTGCCAGCAGCTTCTTCAGGGGAGAATCCTACAATGAGCAGTTCTTC. Translation gives CASSFFRGESYNEQFF.

This chain joins TRBV7-9 and TRBJ1-1; D is undetermined. The CDR3 is 15 amino acids. V was trimmed by 0 bases and J by 6 bases, leaving 14 bases between them. Germline V gene lookup returns CDR1 SEHNR and CDR2 FQNEAQ (reference sequence). As DNA, the CDR3 is TGTGCCAGCAGCTTAGCGTCACCCTCGAGCGCTGAAGCTTTCTTT. Protein sequence: CASSLASPSSAEAFF.

V and J are TRBV5-1 and TRBJ2-3; D possibly corresponds to TRBD2 (5 bases). The germline V gene encodes CDR1 SGHRS and CDR2 YFSETQ. The V gene lost 4 bases and the J gene lost 6 bases, with 15 bases spanning the gap. There are 14 residues in the CDR3. The CDR3 loop reads CASSPGDITDTQYF. In nucleotides, the CDR3 is TGCGCCAGCAGCCCCGGGGATATAACGGATACGCAGTATTTT.

The chain joins TRBV7-2 to TRBJ2-3; 13 bases align to TRBD2. The V gene end was trimmed by 2 bases and the J gene end by 3 bases; junction bases not matched to a gene: 8. Germline values: CDR1 SGHTA, CDR2 FQGNSA. There are 18 residues in the CDR3. CDR3 loop: CASSLRVLAGGRTDTQYF. The CDR3 nucleotides read TGTGCCAGCAGCTTAAGGGTACTAGCGGGGGGGCGGACAGATACGCAGTATTTT.

This clone was picked up one time. The chain combines TRBV7-9 with TRBJ1-6; D perhaps matches TRBD1 (5 bases). Germline values: CDR1 SEHNR, CDR2 FQNEAQ (reference sequence). The CDR3 runs to 16 residues. The V gene lost 2 bases and the J gene lost 7 bases, with 15 bases spanning the gap. CDR3: CASSLIWGEVNSPLHF. In nucleotides, the CDR3 is TGTGCCAGCAGCTTAATTTGGGGGGAAGTGAATTCACCCCTCCACTTT.

The V and J genes are TRBV19 and TRBJ1-1; 7 positions match TRBD1. Germline V gene lookup returns CDR1 LNHDA and CDR2 SQIVND (reference sequence). V dropped 8 bases and J dropped 7; count of bases not matched to a gene: 16. The CDR3 is made up of 15 amino acids. DNA for the CDR3: TGTGCCAGTTCCGACCGACAGGGCTCCGCGGTTGAAGCTTTCTTT. It is translated as CASSDRQGSAVEAFF.